These T cell receptor beta chains were read from a single sample in a study of T cells after posttransplantation cyclophosphamide. Assay: immunoSEQ multiplex PCR; the TCRdb copy retains only in-frame clones and omits some. Here the sample spans around 66,000 clones, about 93% being singletons. The sequenced sample consisted of PBMCs. The origin of the receptors is a woman aged 30 to 39 in good health and a related stem cell transplant donor. CDR3s include the opening cysteine and the closing phenylalanine or tryptophan. D genes are given only for firm matches. A row's size may be missing; if present it is once, few, many or a size class.

V,size,J,D,CDR3,DNA
TRBV27,.,TRBJ2-3,.,CASSRGQRITDTQYF,TGTGCCAGCAGCCGGGGACAACGAATCACAGATACGCAGTATTTT
TRBV5-1,.,TRBJ1-1,.,CASMGTTLSTEAFF,TGCGCCAGCATGGGCACTACCCTATCCACTGAAGCTTTCTTT
TRBV7-3,.,TRBJ2-1,.,CASSSLTGRLENNEQFF,TGTGCCAGCAGCTCCCTTACCGGACGGCTAGAAAACAATGAGCAGTTCTTC
TRBV6-1,.,TRBJ2-1,.,CASSEASIYNEQFF,TGTGCCAGCAGTGAAGCGTCCATCTACAATGAGCAGTTCTTC
TRBV4-3,.,TRBJ1-5,.,CASSRQVLQPQHF,TGCGCCAGCAGTCGACAGGTTCTCCAGCCCCAGCATTTT
TRBV20-1,.,TRBJ2-7,.,CSASRDYEQYF,TGCAGTGCTAGTCGAGATTACGAGCAGTACTTC
TRBV28,.,TRBJ1-3,.,CASSLQSSGNTIYF,TGTGCCAGCAGTTTACAGAGCTCTGGAAACACCATATATTTT
TRBV30,.,TRBJ1-2,TRBD1,CARGVGTGDFYGYTF,TGTGCCCGGGGTGTAGGGACAGGGGATTTTTATGGCTACACCTTC
TRBV4-3,.,TRBJ1-1,.,CASSQEARGNTEAFF,TGCGCCAGCAGCCAAGAGGCACGGGGGAACACTGAAGCTTTCTTT
TRBV5-1,few,TRBJ1-6,.,CASRNLAQDSPLHF,TGCGCCAGCCGGAATCTCGCCCAGGATTCACCCCTCCACTTT
TRBV6-6,.,TRBJ2-2,TRBD2,CASTYDGGGATGELFF,TGTGCCAGCACCTATGATGGCGGGGGAGCCACCGGGGAGCTGTTTTTT
TRBV4-2,.,TRBJ1-2,.,CASSQDRGYTF,TGTGCCAGCAGCCAAGATCGGGGCTACACCTTC
TRBV6-5,.,TRBJ1-2,.,CASSYKKHYGYTF,TGTGCCAGCAGTTACAAAAAGCACTATGGCTACACCTTC
TRBV5-1,.,TRBJ2-4,.,CASSLENIQYF,TGCGCCAGCAGCTTGGAAAACATTCAGTACTTC
TRBV2,few,TRBJ1-2,TRBD1,CASSEALGQGYTF,TGTGCCAGCAGTGAAGCGCTAGGACAGGGATACACCTTC
TRBV28,.,TRBJ2-3,.,CASTTRVGITDTQYF,TGTGCCAGCACCACCAGGGTTGGGATCACAGATACGCAGTATTTT
TRBV28,.,TRBJ2-2,.,CASRRYTGELFF,TGTGCCAGCAGGCGGTACACCGGGGAGCTGTTTTTT
TRBV18,.,TRBJ2-3,.,CASSGGPDTQYF,TGTGCCAGCTCAGGAGGACCAGATACGCAGTATTTT
TRBV5-4,.,TRBJ1-2,.,CASSFLTGGGRGYTF,TGTGCCAGCAGCTTCCTTACCGGGGGCGGGCGGGGCTACACCTTC
TRBV4-3,few,TRBJ2-1,TRBD2,CASSQGPSGGVYEQFF,TGCGCCAGCAGCCAAGGTCCTAGCGGGGGGGTATATGAGCAGTTCTTC
TRBV4-3,.,TRBJ2-1,TRBD1,CASSQETGGDEQFF,TGCGCCAGCAGCCAAGAAACAGGGGGCGATGAGCAGTTCTTC
TRBV7-2,.,TRBJ2-7,.,CASSYSTRSEQYF,TGTGCCAGCAGCTACAGCACCAGGAGCGAGCAGTACTTC
TRBV7-8,.,TRBJ2-2,.,CASSLVLGTGELFF,TGTGCCAGCAGCTTAGTTCTCGGCACCGGGGAGCTGTTTTTT
TRBV7-9,once,TRBJ1-2,TRBD1,CASSLGQGAGYGYTF,TGTGCCAGCAGCTTGGGACAGGGGGCAGGCTATGGCTACACCTTC
TRBV12-5,.,TRBJ2-5,.,CASGSGRDQETQYF,TGTGCTAGTGGTTCTGGACGGGACCAAGAGACCCAGTACTTC
TRBV18,.,TRBJ2-7,TRBD1,CASSLGQGGTYEQYF,TGTGCCAGCTCACTGGGACAGGGGGGCACCTACGAGCAGTACTTC
TRBV28,.,TRBJ1-2,TRBD1,CASSVLGQGAPDYGYTF,TGTGCCAGCAGTGTCCTGGGGCAGGGGGCGCCGGACTATGGCTACACCTTC
TRBV6-1,.,TRBJ1-6,TRBD1,CASSETGGDSPLHF,TGTGCCAGCAGTGAGACAGGGGGCGATTCACCCCTCCACTTT
TRBV4-1,.,TRBJ2-7,TRBD2,CASSQDGRDYYEQYF,TGCGCCAGCAGCCAAGATGGCCGGGACTACTACGAGCAGTACTTC
TRBV6-5,.,TRBJ1-5,.,CASSYNGQGSNQPQHF,TGTGCCAGCAGTTACAACGGGCAGGGAAGTAATCAGCCCCAGCATTTT
TRBV5-1,few,TRBJ1-2,.,CASSLGDTNPLNYGYTF,TGCGCCAGCAGCTTAGGGGACACCAACCCCCTTAACTATGGCTACACCTTC
TRBV5-1,.,TRBJ1-5,.,CASSLDPGNSNQPQHF,TGCGCCAGCAGCTTGGACCCAGGGAATAGCAATCAGCCCCAGCATTTT
TRBV10-3,.,TRBJ2-1,TRBD2,CAISERALLAIPYNEQFF,TGTGCCATCAGTGAGAGGGCCCTACTAGCGATTCCCTACAATGAGCAGTTCTTC
TRBV6-4,.,TRBJ1-3,TRBD1,CASSATPDRAYSGNTIYF,TGTGCCAGCAGTGCCACCCCAGACAGGGCTTACTCTGGAAACACCATATATTTT
TRBV29-1,.,TRBJ1-1,.,CSVENTEAFF,TGCAGCGTAGAGAACACTGAAGCTTTCTTT
TRBV28,.,TRBJ2-3,TRBD2,CASSLMAGGLRTDTQYF,TGTGCCAGCAGTTTAATGGCGGGGGGACTACGCACAGATACGCAGTATTTT
TRBV7-2,once,TRBJ2-5,TRBD2,CASRWGGQETQYF,TGTGCCAGCAGATGGGGGGGCCAAGAGACCCAGTACTTC
TRBV27,.,TRBJ2-5,.,CASSLGQSQTQYF,TGTGCCAGCAGTCTCGGGCAATCTCAGACCCAGTACTTC
TRBV6-5,.,TRBJ2-5,TRBD2,CASSYGRGGRETQYF,TGTGCCAGCAGTTACGGGCGGGGGGGACGGGAGACCCAGTACTTC
TRBV4-1,.,TRBJ2-3,.,CASSQPPGDTDTQYF,TGCGCCAGCAGCCAGCCTCCGGGAGACACAGATACGCAGTATTTT
TRBV19,.,TRBJ2-3,TRBD1,CASSIGQGGSDTQYF,TGTGCCAGTAGTATCGGACAGGGGGGCTCAGATACGCAGTATTTT